This TCR beta chain was retrieved from a study of blood T cell repertoires in COVID-19. Study-wide context: Specimens from acute and convalescent COVID-19 originated in the United States, Italy and Spain. PBMCs, B-cell-depleted T cells, or T cells provided the cDNA or gDNA that made up the material.

As handled by the study authors: Reference gene primer amplification gave estimated nucleated cell counts. Libraries were prepared by immunoSEQ multiplex PCR; TCRdb keeps only in-frame clonotypes and omits some of them. For V, J and clone size, that table is used; D and trimming come from the DNA. Of 140,000 to 150,000 clones in the sample, around 81% were seen once. CDR3 length equals 14 residues. V was pared by 4 bases and J by 0 bases, with 3 bases of the junction left unmatched. Germline-derived CDR1 and CDR2 are SGHVS and FQNEAQ. This clone was seen a single time. The sample taken for sequencing was PBMCs or T cells enriched from blood (not recorded which). The receptor's source is a woman in her forties who had recovered from COVID-19. The chain combines TRBV7-8 with TRBJ2-7; TRBD2 aligns across 7 bases. CDR3 bases: TGTGCCAGCAGCTACGGGACTATCTCCTACGAGCAGTACTTC. Protein product: CASSYGTISYEQYF.